This note documents a single T cell receptor beta chain sequence. Its specific antigen is unknown. No qualities accompany the bases; no much larger clone lies one base away. To synthesize cDNA, template-switch 5'RACE was performed with a primer carrying a 10-nucleotide random unique molecular identifier so that each TCR transcript was tagged. Every sequencing run yielded over 170 million TCR-beta sequences covering 15-18 subjects. Total RNA was extracted with the RNeasy kit. The KAPA Real-time Library Amplification kit was used to amplify TCR-beta VDJ regions with primers for the TCR constant region and the 5'RACE anchor. Sample indexes and Illumina adaptors were added in a first PCR, and a second PCR then increased library yield. After Ampure bead purification, the TCR product of roughly 650 bp was size-selected on a 2% E-gel SizeSelection system. Before pooling, library quality was assessed on a Bioanalyzer, concentration was determined with Qubit, and library quantification was performed with the Kapa Library Quantification kit. Paired-end 2 x 150 bp sequencing of the libraries was performed on an Illumina HiSeq 2500. To increase sequence diversity, about 25-31% phiX was spiked into each library pool. The study's own analysis went as follows. Quality-filtered reads were processed with the UMI-based MiGEC pipeline, and over 75% of raw TCR sequences were removed by the MiGEC pipeline during error correction. IMGT germline references were used for alignment of VDJ genes, and clonotypes were defined by a unique CDR3 amino acid sequence together with V-J genes. Clonal expansion, Shannon diversity and CDR3 relatedness (CalcPairwiseDistances, ClusterSamples) were evaluated with VDJtools, and phylogenetic trees were built with CLCbio workbench. Using coefficient-of-variation modelling across technical triplicates, the study counted a clone as expanded if it had at least 8 unique UMIs. The public reads were reprocessed in TCRdb via fastp at Q25 and MiXCR, keeping in-frame beta chains. For every CDR3 protein sequence, its rows merge into one entry that carries the most common genes and DNA. TCRdb, not the original authors, processed these V and J calls. In all, the sample holds roughly 50,000 distinct CDR3 sequences, and about 13% of those were seen once. Clones ranked in the top ten supply about 10% of the sample.

Its CDR3 holds 14 amino acids, cysteine through phenylalanine. CDR3 DNA only is kept here, 42 bases in frame from base 1. The germline V gene (reference sequence) gives CDR1 as SEHNR and CDR2 as FQNEAQ. Trimming removed 1 base from V and 6 bases from J; the gene matches leave 4 bases unexplained. The source of the sample is a study of neurological immune-mediated disorders (dated by TCRdb to about 2019). Background for the entire study: Peripheral blood TCR-beta repertoires from patients with HTLV-I-associated myelopathy (HAM/TSP), patients with multiple sclerosis, and healthy controls were compared in the study using UMI-based sequencing. The cohort was made up of 68 subjects, consisting of 15 or so HAM/TSP patients, 34 multiple sclerosis patients and around 20 healthy controls. Longitudinal samples, technical triplicates and paired sorted CD4+ and CD8+ T-cell subsets, alongside PBMC samples, were included among the roughly 96 TCR-beta libraries. Study-wide findings and limitations: No identical CDR3 amino acid sequences were shared among expanded clones across subjects, suggesting private TCR-beta repertoires in all groups. TCR clonal expansion was highest in HAM/TSP patients and lowest in MS patients, with MS patients falling below even healthy controls.

For unsorted PBMC libraries, 2 million PBMCs were used after storage in RNAlater at -80 degrees C until RNA extraction. Peripheral blood was subjected to Ficoll-Hypaque density gradient centrifugation to isolate PBMCs, which were then cryopreserved in liquid nitrogen. Source material: PBMCs. The receptor was derived from a woman aged 55-70 years with HTLV-1-associated myelopathy (HAM/TSP). Here the chain combines TRBV7-9 and TRBJ2-7, and 9 junction bases match TRBD2. The DNA sequence is given as TGTGCCAGCAGCTTAGGCGGGAGGGCCGGCGAGCAGTACTTC. This is translated as CASSLGGRAGEQYF.